The 22 T cell receptor beta chains below come from one sample, sequenced in a study of blood T cell repertoires in COVID-19. TCRdb's table, derived via immunoSEQ multiplex PCR, lists solely in-frame clones and lacks some. The sample holds over 50,000 clones, approximately 87% seen once. The sequenced material came from peripheral blood. The receptors were gathered from a man aged 55 to 69 with acute or convalescent COVID-19.

This clone came up once. The rearrangement joins TRBV6-2 or TRBV6-3 to TRBJ2-2; D might be TRBD2 (6 bases). V shed 5 bases and J shed 0 bases, with 10 bases lying between them. The CDR3 has 15 amino acids. Germline V gene sequence: CDR1 MNHEY, CDR2 SVGEGT. CDR3 amino acids: CASSRGETNTGELFF. CDR3 nucleotides: TGTGCCAGCAGTCGCGGGGAAACGAACACCGGGGAGCTGTTTTTT.

The V gene is TRBV5-6, the J gene TRBJ1-4; D perhaps matches TRBD1 (6 bases). Between the trimmed V and J ends, which lost 3 bases and 5 bases, there was a span of 17 bases. Germline CDR1 SGHDT, CDR2 YYEEEE. The CDR3 extends over 16 amino acids. DNA for the CDR3: TGTGCCAGCAGCTGGGGGCCCTCCCCCCGAAATGAAAAACTGTTTTTT. Translation gives CASSWGPSPRNEKLFF.

V and J are TRBV5-1 and TRBJ2-7; the match to TRBD1 covers 8 bases. The germline V gene encodes CDR1 SGHRS and CDR2 YFSETQ. This CDR3 comprises 14 residues. The V and J ends lost 4 bases and 0 bases, in that order; junction bases with no gene match: 3. The CDR3 sequence is CASSPGTGSYEQYF. CDR3 nucleotides: TGCGCCAGCAGCCCGGGGACAGGCTCCTACGAGCAGTACTTC.

This sequence joins TRBV18 and TRBJ1-1, with D unclear. CDR1 is KGHSH, CDR2 LQKENI, per germline. This CDR3 has 13 residues. V was trimmed by 1 base and J by 1 base, leaving 4 bases between them. In DNA, the CDR3 is TGTGCCAGCTCACCACGAGAGAACACTGAAGCTTTCTTT. Its protein product is CASSPRENTEAFF.

CDR3 residues: CASRLGLAGAYEQYF. The CDR3 nucleotides are TGTGCCAGCAGGCTAGGACTAGCGGGGGCCTACGAGCAGTACTTC. The genes are TRBV7-2 and TRBJ2-7; 13 bases line up with TRBD2. With V trimmed by 6 bases and J by 2 bases, 4 bases remained unmatched. This CDR3 comprises 15 residues. The germline V gene has CDR1 SGHTA and CDR2 FQGNSA. The variable domain in full, completed from reference TRBV7-2 and TRBJ2-7, reads GAGVSQSPSNKVTEKGKDVELRCDPISGHTALYWYRQSLGQGLEFLIYFQGNSAPDKSGLPSDRFSAERTGGSVSTLTIQRTQQEDSAVYLCASRLGLAGAYEQYFGPGTRLTVT.

The chain couples TRBV7-6 to TRBJ1-3; D is possibly TRBD1 (5 bases). Between the trimmed V and J ends, which lost 4 bases and 4 bases, there was a span of 14 bases. CDR1 and CDR2 (germline): SGHVS, FNYEAQ. The CDR3 extends over 15 amino acids. The CDR3 coding sequence is TGTGCCAGCAGCTCAACGGGGGGTATAGGAAACACCATATATTTT. Translating it yields CASSSTGGIGNTIYF. The full variable domain, rest sourced from reference TRBV7-6 and TRBJ1-3, is GAGVSQSPRYKVTKRGQDVALRCDPISGHVSLYWYRQALGQGPEFLTYFNYEAQQDKSGLPNDRFSAERPEGSISTLTIQRTEQRDSAMYRCASSSTGGIGNTIYFGEGSWLTVV.

V is TRBV23-1 and J is TRBJ2-1, with 9 bases identical to TRBD2. TRBV23-1 counts as an open reading frame of uncertain function. CDR3 length: 15 amino acids. With 4 bases clipped from V and 5 bases from J, the junction kept 6 bases outside the gene matches. The CDR3 spells CASSPSSGVDNEQFF. CDR3 DNA: TGCGCCAGCAGTCCTTCTAGCGGGGTCGACAATGAGCAGTTCTTC.

The chain carries TRBV5-5 and TRBJ1-4; TRBD1 matches 10 bases. Germline V CDR1 and CDR2: SGHKS, YYEKEE (reference sequence). V shed 0 bases and J 8 bases; nucleotides not matched to a gene: 4. CDR3 size: 15 residues. The CDR3 bases are TGTGCCAGCAGCTTGGGGGACAGGGGAGGCGAAAAACTGTTTTTT. This sequence encodes CASSLGDRGGEKLFF.

Sample share makes this clone medium-sized. The chain has TRBV4-3 and TRBJ1-4; TRBD1 matches 9 bases. Germline V CDR1 and CDR2: LGHNA, YSLEER. The CDR3 contains 14 residues. The junction had 0 bases not matched to a gene; V was cut back by 3 bases and J by 4 bases. The chain's CDR3 is CASSQGQGNEKLFF. The CDR3 DNA reads TGCGCCAGCAGCCAGGGACAGGGTAATGAAAAACTGTTTTTT.

This clone was counted a few times. This chain uses TRBV9 with TRBJ2-1; maybe TRBD1 (6 bases). Germline values: CDR1 SGDLS, CDR2 YYNGEE. Trimming removed 3 bases from V and 2 bases from J, with 9 bases in between. CDR3 length: 14 amino acids. The CDR3: CASSGQGTYNEQFF. The CDR3 coding sequence is TGTGCCAGCAGCGGTCAGGGGACCTACAATGAGCAGTTCTTC.

The CDR3 bases are TGTGCCAGCAGCTTAGATACCTACGAGCAGTACTTC. Amino acids: CASSLDTYEQYF. The chain links TRBV7-6 to TRBJ2-7; no clear D. The V end lost 1 base, the J end lost 2 bases, and 3 bases lay between the germline ends. The germline CDR1 and CDR2 sequences are SGHVS and FNYEAQ. The CDR3 extends over 12 amino acids.

This clone was recorded once. The chain has TRBV19 and TRBJ1-6, with D possibly TRBD1 on 5 matching bases. Germline V gives CDR1 LNHDA, CDR2 SQIVND (reference sequence). The CDR3 extends over 17 amino acids. The germline V and J ends were trimmed by 2 bases and 5 bases, with 16 bases remaining between them. The CDR3 region is CASSIMNRGGNNSPLHF. The CDR3 region has the DNA TGTGCCAGTAGTATAATGAATCGGGGGGGAAATAATTCACCCCTCCACTTT.

The chain recombines TRBV18 with TRBJ2-1, with 10 bases that match TRBD2. Germline V gene lookup returns CDR1 KGHSH and CDR2 LQKENI. Germline trimming cut 2 bases from V and 9 bases from J; bases unmatched to any gene: 13. The CDR3 is 17 residues long. The CDR3 sequence: CASSPIPSGGAVGEQFF. The DNA for the CDR3 is TGTGCCAGCTCACCAATCCCCAGCGGGGGGGCGGTTGGTGAGCAGTTCTTC.

In this sample, this clone turned up a few times. CDR3: CASSLADTNTEAFF. In DNA form, the CDR3 reads TGTGCCAGCAGCCTCGCAGACACTAACACTGAAGCTTTCTTT. This sequence joins TRBV3-1 (or the pseudogene TRBV3-2) and TRBJ1-1; no clear D. Between the trimmed V and J ends, which lost 4 bases and 2 bases, there was a span of 11 bases. The CDR3 extends over 14 amino acids. CDR1 is LGHDT, CDR2 YNNKEL, per germline (reference sequence).

This sequence joins TRBV21-1 and TRBJ2-7; the table's D call of TRBD1 was not tested on the DNA. TRBV21-1 is reported as a pseudogene. CDR3 length: 17 residues. CDR3 nucleotides: TGTGCCAGCAGACCGCAAGGGTGTTGGGGCTTAATGTACGAGCAGTACTTC. It translates to CASRPQGCWGLMYEQYF.

The chain couples TRBV2 to TRBJ1-1; D is perhaps TRBD1 (6 bases). V was shortened by 4 bases and J by 1 base, with 7 bases between the two germline ends. This CDR3 region has 13 residues. Germline-derived CDR1 and CDR2 are SNHLY and FYNNEI. The CDR3 is CASSVGGNTEAFF. For the CDR3, the DNA is TGTGCCAGCAGTGTAGGGGGGAACACTGAAGCTTTCTTT.

The chain joins TRBV11-2 to TRBJ2-7; D perhaps matches TRBD1 (5 bases). Trimming shortened V by 3 bases and J by 1 base, and 16 bases separated the two germline ends. CDR3 length equals 16 residues. Germline-derived CDR1 and CDR2 are SGHAT and FQNNGV. DNA of the CDR3: TGTGCCAGCAGCTTTGGACACGGTCGAGGATCCTACGAGCAGTACTTC. Its translation: CASSFGHGRGSYEQYF. Drawing the rest from reference TRBV11-2 and TRBJ2-7, the complete variable domain is EAGVAQSPRYKIIEKRQSVAFWCNPISGHATLYWYQQILGQGPKLLIQFQNNGVVDDSQLPKDRFSAERLKGVDSTLKIQPAKLEDSAVYLCASSFGHGRGSYEQYFGPGTRLTVT.

The V and J genes are TRBV5-6 and TRBJ1-1; the D is unclear. CDR1 and CDR2 (germline): SGHDT, YYEEEE. V lost 0 bases and J lost 4, with 10 bases in between. This CDR3 contains 14 residues. The CDR3 coding sequence is TGTGCCAGCAGCTTGGCTCGAGGCGTCACTGAAGCTTTCTTT. Translation gives CASSLARGVTEAFF.

This chain links TRBV6-2 or TRBV6-3 with TRBJ2-3; 7 positions match TRBD1. Germline V gene sequence: CDR1 MNHEY, CDR2 SVGEGT. The CDR3 length is 16 residues. Trimming took 2 bases from V and 4 from J; bases not matched to a gene: 9. The CDR3 DNA is TGTGCCAGCAGTTACGCGTACAGGGGCCGGGCAGATACGCAGTATTTT. As protein: CASSYAYRGRADTQYF.

This chain links TRBV19 with TRBJ1-5; D is ambiguous. Between the trimmed V and J ends, which lost 1 base and 6 bases, there was a span of 13 bases. Germline assignment: CDR1 LNHDA and CDR2 SQIVND (reference sequence). CDR3 size: 15 residues. The CDR3 sequence: CASSIGSGVGQPQHF. The CDR3 DNA reads as TGTGCCAGTAGTATAGGTTCCGGGGTGGGTCAGCCCCAGCATTTT.

V and J are TRBV6-5 and TRBJ2-5, with 9 nucleotides matching TRBD2. The germline gives CDR1 MNHEY, CDR2 SVGAGI. CDR3 length: 15 amino acids. The J segment lost 1 base and the V segment lost 8 bases, leaving 8 bases of the junction unmatched. The CDR3 region is CASGTSGGPQETQYF. In DNA, the CDR3 is TGTGCCAGCGGTACCAGCGGGGGGCCCCAAGAGACCCAGTACTTC.

The rearrangement joins TRBV19 to TRBJ1-1; 7 nucleotides agree with TRBD1. V trimming: 2 bases; J trimming: 4 bases; junction bases outside the gene matches: 4. Germline V gene data show CDR1 as LNHDA and CDR2 as SQIVND (reference sequence). The CDR3 is made up of 14 amino acids. DNA of the CDR3: TGTGCCAGTAGTATACCGACAGGGAGCACTGAAGCTTTCTTT. Residues: CASSIPTGSTEAFF.